The sequence of this TCR beta chain was determined in a study of vaccination effects on CD4 cells after COVID-19. This clone has just a few counts. The antigen remains undetermined. This same CDR3 is encoded by further DNA sequences in the sample. Sequencing used immunoSEQ multiplex PCR; TCRdb keeps in-frame clones, though not all of them. The sample shows some 68,000 clones, about 79% of them seen only once. The CDR3 is 13 residues long. Trimming pared 1 base from V and 0 bases from J, leaving 4 bases between. CDR1 SGHRS and CDR2 YFSETQ come from the germline V gene. Antigen-specific CD4+ T cells were expanded with viral peptide pools in the ViraFEST assay before sequencing. Researchers isolated CD4+ T cells once about 11 days of culture had elapsed. Vaccine recipients lacked prior SARS-CoV-2 infection and had negative nucleocapsid antibodies. Culturing of 1.5 million to 2 million PBMC per well took place with around 10 IU/ml IL-2 and about 9.3 ug/ml peptides. The authors exchanged half the medium for IL-2 medium on days 3 and 7.

Regarding the study as a whole: Marked clonal contraction of both clone types appeared late after vaccination. There was only 1 of 255 vaccine-induced clones in healthy vaccinees that cross-reacted with common cold coronaviruses.

The chain recombines TRBV5-1 with TRBJ1-1, with no clear D. This material consisted of CD4+ T cells from PBMCs cultured with HCoV-OC43 spike peptides, taken before COVID-19 vaccination. Subset: HCoV-OC43 spike overlapping peptide pool stimulation. This receptor was identified in a human donor who received a COVID-19 vaccine. In DNA form, the CDR3 reads TGCGCCAGCAGCTTGACGCTGAACACTGAAGCTTTCTTT. It encodes CASSLTLNTEAFF.